These T cell receptor beta chains were read from a single sample in a study of cytomegalovirus exposure and HLA in healthy donors. Libraries were prepared by immunoSEQ multiplex PCR; TCRdb keeps only in-frame clonotypes and omits some of them. The sample carries 150,000 or so clones, approximately 80% recorded once. The specimen sequenced was PBMCs. The receptors here all came from a woman between 40 and 55 years old in good health and CMV-seropositive. Both conserved end residues are part of each CDR3. Each record gives: D gene, V gene, J gene, clone size, CDR3 DNA, CDR3 protein. D genes are given only for firm matches. The size entry is marked missing in some rows and otherwise reads once, few, many or a size class.

D: TRBD1; V: TRBV18; J: TRBJ2-7; size: NA; DNA: TGTGCCAGCTCACGAACCGGGACAGGGGCAGGTGGTGGAAGCCACGAGCAGTACTTC; CDR3: CASSRTGTGAGGGSHEQYF
D: NA; V: TRBV5-4; J: TRBJ2-3; size: NA; DNA: TGTGCCAGCAGCTTAGCGGGCACAGATACGCAGTATTTT; CDR3: CASSLAGTDTQYF
D: TRBD2; V: TRBV5-6; J: TRBJ2-7; size: once; DNA: TGTGCCAGCAGCTTAGCAATGACTAGCGGGATCGAGCAGTACTTC; CDR3: CASSLAMTSGIEQYF
D: TRBD1; V: TRBV30; J: TRBJ1-5; size: few; DNA: TGTGCCTGGAGTGTAATGGGACAGGTCAATCAGCCCCAGCATTTT; CDR3: CAWSVMGQVNQPQHF
D: NA; V: TRBV29-1; J: TRBJ2-3; size: NA; DNA: TGCAGCGTCCGTTACAGGCTCACAGATACGCAGTATTTT; CDR3: CSVRYRLTDTQYF
D: TRBD2; V: TRBV7-9; J: TRBJ2-7; size: NA; DNA: TGTGCCAGCAGCCTCGGGGGGGGGATTTACGAGCAGTACTTC; CDR3: CASSLGGGIYEQYF
D: NA; V: TRBV5-1; J: TRBJ2-5; size: NA; DNA: TGCGCCAGCAGCTTGGGGCTAGCCCCAGAGACCCAGTACTTC; CDR3: CASSLGLAPETQYF
D: TRBD1; V: TRBV7-9; J: TRBJ2-1; size: NA; DNA: TGTGCCAGCAGCTTCCGACAGGGGGTCTACAATGAGCAGTTCTTC; CDR3: CASSFRQGVYNEQFF
D: TRBD1; V: TRBV2; J: TRBJ1-5; size: NA; DNA: TGTGCCAGCAGTCCCACAGGGGGGGGTAATCAGCCCCAGCATTTT; CDR3: CASSPTGGGNQPQHF
D: TRBD2; V: TRBV5-5; J: TRBJ2-7; size: NA; DNA: TGTGCCAGCAGCCAGGGACTACAATCCTACGAGCAGTACTTC; CDR3: CASSQGLQSYEQYF
D: TRBD1; V: TRBV5-1; J: TRBJ2-2; size: NA; DNA: TGCGCCAGCAGACCGGGACAGGGAGCGGTCAACACCGGGGAGCTGTTTTTT; CDR3: CASRPGQGAVNTGELFF
D: TRBD2; V: TRBV4-2; J: TRBJ2-5; size: NA; DNA: TGTGCCAGCAGCCGAGGACTAGCGGGAGAGGAGACCCAGTACTTC; CDR3: CASSRGLAGEETQYF
D: TRBD2; V: TRBV19; J: TRBJ2-3; size: NA; DNA: TGTGCCAGGCGCGGCGGGAGGGAGGGCACAGATACGCAGTATTTT; CDR3: CARRGGREGTDTQYF
D: NA; V: TRBV14; J: TRBJ2-1; size: NA; DNA: TGTGCCAGCAATACGGGCTCCTACAATGAGCAGTTCTTC; CDR3: CASNTGSYNEQFF
D: TRBD1; V: TRBV6-5; J: TRBJ2-7; size: NA; DNA: TGTGCCAGCAAGCGACAGGGTATTGGCGAGCAGTACTTC; CDR3: CASKRQGIGEQYF
D: TRBD2; V: TRBV4-2; J: TRBJ2-7; size: NA; DNA: TGTGCCAGCAGCCAGGTAGCGGGCGAGAGCTCCTACGAGCAGTACTTC; CDR3: CASSQVAGESSYEQYF
D: TRBD1; V: TRBV5-1; J: TRBJ1-6; size: NA; DNA: TGCGCCAGCAGCTGGGGGGGACAGGGGAATTCACCCCTCCACTTT; CDR3: CASSWGGQGNSPLHF
D: TRBD1; V: TRBV27; J: TRBJ1-2; size: NA; DNA: TGTGCCAGCAGTCCGGACAGGGGAGCTTATGGCTACACCTTC; CDR3: CASSPDRGAYGYTF
D: TRBD1; V: TRBV9; J: TRBJ2-2; size: NA; DNA: TGTGCCAGCAGCCGCCGGGACAGCTCGAACACCGGGGAGCTGTTTTTT; CDR3: CASSRRDSSNTGELFF
D: NA; V: TRBV27; J: TRBJ2-3; size: NA; DNA: TGTGCCAGCAGTAACCCGGGCAGGGCGAGCACAGATACGCAGTATTTT; CDR3: CASSNPGRASTDTQYF
D: TRBD1; V: TRBV5-1; J: TRBJ2-7; size: once; DNA: TGCGCCAGCAGCTTGGAACTGACAGGGATTCTGCACGAGCAGTACTTC; CDR3: CASSLELTGILHEQYF
D: NA; V: TRBV2; J: TRBJ1-2; size: once; DNA: TGTGCCAGCAGGAAGGGACAACTGGATTATGGCTACACCTTC; CDR3: CASRKGQLDYGYTF
D: NA; V: TRBV18; J: TRBJ2-7; size: NA; DNA: TGTGCCAGCTCACCCTCGGTCGCCCAACAAACTAACTACGAGCAGTACTTC; CDR3: CASSPSVAQQTNYEQYF
D: TRBD2; V: TRBV7-2; J: TRBJ2-7; size: NA; DNA: TGTGCCAGCAGCTTTGGTCCGGGACTAGCGGGGCACGAGCAGTACTTC; CDR3: CASSFGPGLAGHEQYF
D: TRBD2; V: TRBV5-1; J: TRBJ2-7; size: few; DNA: TGCGCCAGCAGCTTGACTAGCGGAGCTTACTACGAGCAGTACTTC; CDR3: CASSLTSGAYYEQYF
D: NA; V: TRBV7-3; J: TRBJ2-3; size: NA; DNA: TGTGCCTCGTTCGGGAATACGCAGTATTTT; CDR3: CASFGNTQYF
D: TRBD2; V: TRBV6-6; J: TRBJ2-7; size: NA; DNA: TGTGCCAGCAGTGATACTAGCGCTTGGCAGTACTTC; CDR3: CASSDTSAWQYF
D: NA; V: TRBV4-2; J: TRBJ1-1; size: NA; DNA: TGTGCCAGCAGCCGATCGACGGGATTGAACACTGAAGCTTTCTTT; CDR3: CASSRSTGLNTEAFF
D: NA; V: TRBV18; J: TRBJ1-5; size: NA; DNA: TGTGCCAGCTCACTCCGGAGGGAGGCCAATCAGCCCCAGCATTTT; CDR3: CASSLRREANQPQHF
D: TRBD1; V: TRBV6-1; J: TRBJ2-3; size: NA; DNA: TGTGCCAGCAGGGCCCAGGGACAGGGTACAGATACGCAGTATTTT; CDR3: CASRAQGQGTDTQYF